The 25 T cell receptor beta chains reported below all come from one sample, sequenced in a study of shared clonotypes between healthy human individuals. Sequencing used immunoSEQ multiplex PCR; TCRdb keeps in-frame clones, though not all of them. In the table there are fewer than 1.6 million clones, approximately 98.5% of which are singletons. The material sequenced was naive CD4+ T cells sorted from blood. Subset here: CD45RA+ positively selected. Receptors originate from a man younger than 45 in good health.

The chain uses TRBV9 and TRBJ2-2; TRBD1 matches at 12 bases. V lost 2 bases to trimming and J lost 4 bases; unmatched junction nucleotides: 9. Germline assignment: CDR1 SGDLS and CDR2 YYNGEE. CDR3 length: 18 residues. CDR3 protein: CASSVISGQGARTGELFF. CDR3 bases: TGTGCCAGCAGCGTCATCTCGGGACAGGGGGCGCGCACCGGGGAGCTGTTTTTT.

The chain recombines TRBV28 with TRBJ2-7; D gene ambiguous. V lost 3 bases to trimming and J lost 2 bases, with 14 bases between them. This CDR3 is built from 15 residues. Germline CDR1 and CDR2: MDHEN and SYDVKM. CDR3 residues: CASSFQGRVTYEQYF. CDR3 coding DNA: TGTGCCAGCAGTTTTCAAGGCCGTGTAACCTACGAGCAGTACTTC.

The rearrangement joins TRBV11-2 to TRBJ1-3; D may be TRBD1 (5 bases). V was shortened by 3 bases and J by 6 bases, with 15 bases between the two germline ends. The CDR3 is 15 amino acids. Germline V gene lookup returns CDR1 SGHAT and CDR2 FQNNGV. The CDR3 sequence: CASSLGVGGPNTIYF. Written as DNA, the CDR3 is TGTGCCAGCAGCTTGGGGGTGGGAGGTCCAAACACCATATATTTT. The whole variable domain, remainder taken from reference TRBV11-2 and TRBJ1-3, is EAGVAQSPRYKIIEKRQSVAFWCNPISGHATLYWYQQILGQGPKLLIQFQNNGVVDDSQLPKDRFSAERLKGVDSTLKIQPAKLEDSAVYLCASSLGVGGPNTIYFGEGSWLTVV.

J is TRBJ2-7 and V is TRBV28; no clear D gene. Per the germline V gene, CDR1 is MDHEN and CDR2 is SYDVKM. The CDR3 is 14 amino acids. V was pared by 0 bases and J by 1 base, with 7 bases between. The CDR3 coding sequence is TGTGCCAGCAGTTTATGGCAGGCATCCTACGAGCAGTACTTC. Protein: CASSLWQASYEQYF.

The V gene is TRBV29-1, the J gene TRBJ2-6, with D perhaps matching TRBD2 (5 bases). Germline assignment: CDR1 SQVTM and CDR2 ANQGSEA. This CDR3 has 15 amino acids. The V and J ends lost 4 bases and 0 bases respectively, with 10 bases between them. CDR3 bases: TGCAGCGTTGGCCTAGGGAGCTCTGGGGCCAACGTCCTGACTTTC. Its protein is CSVGLGSSGANVLTF.

The rearrangement links TRBV19 to TRBJ2-7; D may be TRBD2 (6 bases). This CDR3 contains 15 residues. Looked up from germline, CDR1 is LNHDA and CDR2 is SQIVND (reference sequence). V was pared by 8 bases and J by 0 bases, with 17 bases between. The CDR3 sequence: CASGAPGAGSYEQYF. CDR3 bases: TGTGCCAGTGGGGCCCCCGGAGCGGGCTCCTACGAGCAGTACTTC. The full variable domain, its missing parts supplied by reference TRBV19 and TRBJ2-7, is DGGITQSPKYLFRKEGQNVTLSCEQNLNHDAMYWYRQDPGQGLRLIYYSQIVNDFQKGDIAEGYSVSREKKESFPLTVTSAQKNPTAFYLCASGAPGAGSYEQYFGPGTRLTVT.

This chain links TRBV5-4 with TRBJ2-7; no firm D call. Germline CDR1 SGHNT, CDR2 YYREEE (reference sequence). There are 15 residues in the CDR3. Trimming took off 5 bases at V and 1 base at J, with 16 bases between the two ends. CDR3 region: CASSSGSTSSYEQYF. For the CDR3, the DNA is TGTGCCAGCAGTTCCGGGTCGACATCTTCCTACGAGCAGTACTTC.

The CDR3 DNA follows: TGTGCCAGCCAGAGAGACTCAGGAGGAACAGATACGCAGTATTTT. Translated: CASQRDSGGTDTQYF. The gene calls are TRBV2 and TRBJ2-3, with a tentative D call TRBD2 (5 bases). Germline CDR1 SNHLY, CDR2 FYNNEI. The CDR3 loop spans 15 amino acids. The V end was cut by 8 bases, the J end by 3 bases, with 18 bases between. The variable domain in full, with the rest retrieved from reference TRBV2 and TRBJ2-3, is EPEVTQTPSHQVTQMGQEVILRCVPISNHLYFYWYRQILGQKVEFLVSFYNNEISEKSEIFDDQFSVERPDGSNFTLKIRSTKLEDSAMYFCASQRDSGGTDTQYFGPGTRLTVL.

The chain links TRBV29-1 to TRBJ2-2, with D perhaps matching TRBD1 (6 bases). The germline V gene encodes CDR1 SQVTM and CDR2 ANQGSEA. The CDR3 spans 13 residues. V lost 6 bases and J lost 2, with 10 bases in between. The CDR3 DNA sequence: TGCAGCGTGGCGGACAGAAACACCGGGGAGCTGTTTTTT. This sequence encodes CSVADRNTGELFF.

This chain uses TRBV7-6 with TRBJ2-7; possible D gene TRBD2, 5 bases. The germline V gene encodes CDR1 SGHVS and CDR2 FNYEAQ. This CDR3 is built from 15 residues. Trimming shortened V by 1 base and J by 4 bases, and 14 bases separated the two germline ends. CDR3 DNA: TGTGCCAGCAGCTTAGGAGGCTCTAGCCTTTACGAGCAGTACTTC. It codes for CASSLGGSSLYEQYF.

The chain joins TRBV25-1 to TRBJ1-1; unclear D gene. The CDR3 sequence is 13 residues long. Germline CDR1 reads MGHDK; CDR2 reads SYGVNS. The germline V and J ends were trimmed by 1 base and 10 bases, with 13 bases remaining between them. The CDR3 DNA follows: TGTGCCAGCAGTGAATGGTCCCCCGGTAGAGCTTTCTTT. Protein sequence: CASSEWSPGRAFF.

Note on this clone: Other DNA sequences in the sample encode the same CDR3. V and J are TRBV5-4 and TRBJ2-3; D is unclear. The V end lost 0 bases, the J end lost 0 bases, and 8 bases lay between the germline ends. This CDR3 contains 15 residues. Germline values: CDR1 SGHNT, CDR2 YYREEE (reference sequence). CDR3 DNA: TGTGCCAGCAGCTTGGTGGCGGCTAGCACAGATACGCAGTATTTT. This encodes CASSLVAASTDTQYF.

On this clone itself: Other DNA sequences in the same sample also yield this CDR3. This chain links TRBV18 with TRBJ2-3; 7 bases fit TRBD2. The CDR3 totals 15 residues. The germline CDR1 and CDR2 sequences are KGHSH and LQKENI. The junction had 3 bases not matched to a gene; V was cut back by 2 bases and J by 1 base. The DNA for the CDR3 is TGTGCCAGCTCACCATTGGCGGGAGGCACAGATACGCAGTATTTT. Translating gives CASSPLAGGTDTQYF.

V usage is TRBV11-2 and J usage is TRBJ1-5; D might be TRBD1 (6 bases). Germline CDR1 SGHAT, CDR2 FQNNGV. V lost 4 bases and J 4 bases, leaving 8 bases between the germline ends. This CDR3 has 13 amino acids. The CDR3 region is CASSSDRNQPQHF. CDR3 sequence (DNA): TGTGCCAGCAGCTCTGACAGGAATCAGCCCCAGCATTTT.

The gene calls are TRBV4-3 and TRBJ2-1; D is perhaps TRBD1 (6 bases). Germline loops: CDR1 LGHNA, CDR2 YSLEER. Trimming pared 4 bases from V and 8 bases from J, leaving 18 bases between. This CDR3 contains 15 residues. Here the CDR3 reads CASSPQQGATDEQFF. In DNA form, the CDR3 reads TGCGCCAGCAGCCCCCAACAGGGAGCGACTGATGAGCAGTTCTTC.

For this clone: Other nucleotide sequences in the sample specify the same CDR3. The rearrangement links TRBV28 to TRBJ1-5; D perhaps matches TRBD1 (6 bases). V was trimmed by 3 bases and J by 1 base, leaving 7 bases between them. The CDR3 has 14 amino acids. Germline CDR1 and CDR2: MDHEN and SYDVKM. CDR3 protein: CASSFRGSNQPQHF. The CDR3 DNA follows: TGTGCCAGCAGTTTTAGGGGGAGCAATCAGCCCCAGCATTTT.

The chain links TRBV6-1 to TRBJ1-2, with TRBD1 matching 7 bases. CDR1 MNHNS and CDR2 SASEGT come from the germline V gene. The CDR3 is made up of 13 amino acids. Unmatched junction bases numbered 5, after V lost 7 bases and J lost 3 bases. This chain's CDR3 is CASTRDRDYGYTF. As DNA, the CDR3 is TGTGCCAGCACAAGAGACAGGGACTATGGCTACACCTTC.

This clone was detected a few times. Different DNA sequences within this sample yield the same CDR3. This rearrangement joins TRBV10-3 to TRBJ1-1, with D unresolved. Trimming shortened V by 0 bases and J by 1 base, and 6 bases separated the two germline ends. Germline V CDR1 and CDR2: ENHRY, SYGVKD. The length of the CDR3 is 14 residues. CDR3 coding DNA: TGTGCCATCAGTGAGTCAGGAGGGAACACTGAAGCTTTCTTT. Translating gives CAISESGGNTEAFF.

The chain links TRBV19 to TRBJ2-1; a possible D gene is TRBD2 (6 bases). The CDR3 runs to 15 residues. V was clipped by 3 bases and J by 5 bases, with 14 bases between them. Per germline, CDR1 LNHDA and CDR2 SQIVND (reference sequence). The CDR3 DNA follows: TGTGCCAGTAGTATCGGAGGGGCCCGAAACAATGAGCAGTTCTTC. Protein: CASSIGGARNNEQFF.

The chain carries TRBV29-1 and TRBJ1-1; 8 bases are a match to TRBD1. J gave up 11 bases and V 1 base, and 9 bases lay outside the gene matches. The germline CDR1 and CDR2 sequences are SQVTM and ANQGSEA. CDR3 size: 13 residues. DNA of the CDR3: TGCAGCGTTGAAGGAAGGACAGGGAGCGATGCTTTCTTT. The encoded protein is CSVEGRTGSDAFF.

The chain uses TRBV7-9 and TRBJ2-5; 9 bases match TRBD2. CDR1 and CDR2 (germline): SEHNR, FQNEAQ (reference sequence). The CDR3 totals 14 residues. J was trimmed by 2 bases and V by 5 bases; bases with no gene match: 3. CDR3 residues: CASSPSGGQETQYF. The CDR3 DNA follows: TGTGCCAGCAGCCCGAGCGGGGGGCAAGAGACCCAGTACTTC.

The chain employs TRBV11-2 and TRBJ1-2; TRBD1 is a possible D gene (5 bases). This CDR3 comprises 14 residues. Germline lookup yields CDR1 SGHAT and CDR2 FQNNGV. The V end lost 3 bases, the J end lost 4 bases, and 12 bases lay between the germline ends. The CDR3 DNA follows: TGTGCCAGCAGCTTGGTCGCAGGGACCTATGGCTACACCTTC. As protein: CASSLVAGTYGYTF.

As regards this clone: The sample contains more than one DNA sequence encoding this CDR3. The chain employs TRBV19 and TRBJ2-7; no reliable D call. The CDR3 loop spans 13 amino acids. Germline CDR1 LNHDA, CDR2 SQIVND (reference sequence). Trimming shortened V by 6 bases and J by 3 bases, and 12 bases separated the two germline ends. CDR3 in DNA: TGTGCCAGTAGCCTATTGGGCAACTACGAGCAGTACTTC. It specifies CASSLLGNYEQYF.

This clone was seen a single time. This chain links TRBV5-1 with TRBJ2-3; D unresolved. Trimming removed 4 bases at V and 5 bases at J, with 11 bases between. The CDR3 contains 13 residues. Germline CDR1 reads SGHRS; CDR2 reads YFSETQ. CDR3 in DNA: TGCGCCAGCAGCCAGGTGACACAAGATACGCAGTATTTT. Translation: CASSQVTQDTQYF.

This clone was detected only once. The CDR3 region is CASSSPWNEQFF. In DNA form, the CDR3 reads TGTGCCAGCAGCTCGCCTTGGAATGAGCAGTTCTTC. This sequence joins TRBV7-9 and TRBJ2-1; D gene unclear. This CDR3 comprises 12 residues. Germline V gives CDR1 SEHNR, CDR2 FQNEAQ (reference sequence). V lost 4 bases to trimming and J lost 7 bases, with 8 bases between them.